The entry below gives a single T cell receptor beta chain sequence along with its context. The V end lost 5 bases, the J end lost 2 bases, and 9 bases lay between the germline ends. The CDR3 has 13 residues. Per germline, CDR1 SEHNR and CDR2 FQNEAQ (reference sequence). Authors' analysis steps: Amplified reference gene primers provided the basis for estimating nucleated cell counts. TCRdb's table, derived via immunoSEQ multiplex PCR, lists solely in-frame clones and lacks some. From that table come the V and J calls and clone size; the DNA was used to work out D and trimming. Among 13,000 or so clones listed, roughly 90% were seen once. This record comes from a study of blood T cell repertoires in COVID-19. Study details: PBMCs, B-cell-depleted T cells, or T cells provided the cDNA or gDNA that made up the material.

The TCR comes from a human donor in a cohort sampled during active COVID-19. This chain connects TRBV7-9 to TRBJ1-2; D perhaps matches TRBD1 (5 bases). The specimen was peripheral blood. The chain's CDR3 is CASSLTENYGYTF. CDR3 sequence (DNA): TGTGCCAGCAGCCTGACAGAGAACTATGGCTACACCTTC.